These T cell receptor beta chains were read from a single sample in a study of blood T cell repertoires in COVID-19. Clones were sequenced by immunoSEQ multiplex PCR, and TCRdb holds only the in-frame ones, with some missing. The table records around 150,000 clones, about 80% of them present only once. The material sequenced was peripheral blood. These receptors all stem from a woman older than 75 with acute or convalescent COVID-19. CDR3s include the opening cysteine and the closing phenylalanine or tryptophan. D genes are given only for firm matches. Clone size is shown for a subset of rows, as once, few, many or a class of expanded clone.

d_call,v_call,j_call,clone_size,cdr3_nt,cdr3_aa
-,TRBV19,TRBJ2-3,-,TGTGCCAGTAGTCCCCGGCGTGGGCTACCCCGCACAGATACGCAGTATTTT,CASSPRRGLPRTDTQYF
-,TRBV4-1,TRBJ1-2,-,TGCGCCAGCAGCCAAGATCAGAACAGCCCATATGGCTACACCTTC,CASSQDQNSPYGYTF
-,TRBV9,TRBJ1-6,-,TGTGCCAGCAGCCCCGCTGGGGGGGGAAGGCCCCTCCACTTT,CASSPAGGGRPLHF
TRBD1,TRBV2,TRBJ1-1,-,TGTGCCAGCAGAGACAGGGGGGGATTGGCTTTCTTT,CASRDRGGLAFF
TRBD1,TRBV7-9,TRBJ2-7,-,TGTGCCAGCAGCTTAACCGGGACAGGGGGCGAACAGTACTTC,CASSLTGTGGEQYF
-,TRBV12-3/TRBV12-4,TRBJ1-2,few,TGTGCCAGCAGTTCAATCTATGGCTACACCTTC,CASSSIYGYTF
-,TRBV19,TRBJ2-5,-,TGTGCCAGTAGTACTACGGACAAAATCCGGACCCAGTACTTC,CASSTTDKIRTQYF
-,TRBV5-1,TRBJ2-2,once,TGCGCCAGCAGCCTCCCACAGGCTGCGAACACCGGGGAGCTGTTTTTT,CASSLPQAANTGELFF
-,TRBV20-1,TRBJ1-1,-,TGCAGTGCTGGGACAAGCACTGAAGCTTTCTTT,CSAGTSTEAFF
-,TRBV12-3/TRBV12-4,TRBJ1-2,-,TGTGCCAGCAGCGTTCGGGTCCGGGGCTACACCTTC,CASSVRVRGYTF
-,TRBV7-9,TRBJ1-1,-,TGTGCCAGCAGCGGCCCGACAGCAACCAACACTGAAGCTTTCTTT,CASSGPTATNTEAFF
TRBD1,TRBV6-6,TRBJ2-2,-,TGTGCCAGCAGTTTTACTGGACAGGGGGCGGGCGGGGAGCTGTTTTTT,CASSFTGQGAGGELFF
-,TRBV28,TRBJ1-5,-,TGTGCCAGCAGTTTCTACCCGAGCCAGCCCCAGCATTTT,CASSFYPSQPQHF
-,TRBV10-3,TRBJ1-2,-,TGTGCCATCACCTTCGACAGCTCTGGGGGCTACACCTTC,CAITFDSSGGYTF
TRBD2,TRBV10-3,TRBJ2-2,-,TGTGCCATCAGTGAAACTAGCGGGGGGGCTTACACCGGGGAGCTGTTTTTT,CAISETSGGAYTGELFF
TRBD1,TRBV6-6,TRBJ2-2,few,TGTGCCAGCAGTCCCCGGGACAGGGTGATCGGGGAGCTGTTTTTT,CASSPRDRVIGELFF
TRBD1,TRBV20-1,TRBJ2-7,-,TGCAGTGCTAGTGGAAGCCAAGGACAGGGAATATACGAGCAGTACTTC,CSASGSQGQGIYEQYF
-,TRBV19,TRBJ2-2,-,TGTGCCAGTAAGCTGCGGGAAAGTAGGAGGGGAGGCACCGGGGAGCTGTTTTTT,CASKLRESRRGGTGELFF
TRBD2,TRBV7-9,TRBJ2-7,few,TGTGCCAGCAGCCTGGTCCCGGGACTAGCGGGAGGCCCCACCCACGAGCAGTACTTC,CASSLVPGLAGGPTHEQYF
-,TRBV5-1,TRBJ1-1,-,TGCGCCAGCAGCCGGGACACCAAGAACACTGAAGCTTTCTTT,CASSRDTKNTEAFF
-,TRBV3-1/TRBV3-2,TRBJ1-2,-,TGTGCCAGCAGCCGTCGCCAAGGTCAGGGCCGGTCGTTTGGCTACACCTTC,CASSRRQGQGRSFGYTF
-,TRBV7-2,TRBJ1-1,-,TGTGCCAGCAGCTTAGTGGGGGGAAGGAACACTGAAGCTTTCTTT,CASSLVGGRNTEAFF
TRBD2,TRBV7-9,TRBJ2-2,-,TGTGCCAGCAGCTCGATAGCGGGAGGGAACACCGGGGAGCTGTTTTTT,CASSSIAGGNTGELFF
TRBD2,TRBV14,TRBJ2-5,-,TGTGCCAGCAGGATTAGCGGGAGGGCCGGCGAGACCCAGTACTTC,CASRISGRAGETQYF
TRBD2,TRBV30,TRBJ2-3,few,TGTGCCTGGAGCCGGGGACTAGCGGGAGACGCAGATACGCAGTATTTT,CAWSRGLAGDADTQYF
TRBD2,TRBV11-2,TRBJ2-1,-,TGTGCCAGCAGCTTCCTGGGGACTAGCGGGAATGGTGAGCAGTTCTTC,CASSFLGTSGNGEQFF
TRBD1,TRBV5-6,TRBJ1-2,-,TGTGCCAGCAGCCACGACAGGGACTATGGCTACACCTTC,CASSHDRDYGYTF
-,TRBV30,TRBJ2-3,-,TGTGCCTGGGTCCCCCGCGGCCTCACAGATACGCAGTATTTT,CAWVPRGLTDTQYF
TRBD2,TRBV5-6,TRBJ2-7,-,TGTGCCAGCAGCCTGTCGGGACTAGCGGGAGCCGAGCAGTACTTC,CASSLSGLAGAEQYF
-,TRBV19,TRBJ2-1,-,TGTGCCAGTAGTATGCTGGCGGGCGAGCAGTTCTTC,CASSMLAGEQFF
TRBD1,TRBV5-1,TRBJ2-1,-,TGCGCCAGCAGCTTGAACGCCGGGACAGAACAGTTCTTC,CASSLNAGTEQFF
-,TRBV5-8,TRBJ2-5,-,TGTGCCAGCAGCTTTTCCCCCAGCGGGACCCAGTACTTC,CASSFSPSGTQYF
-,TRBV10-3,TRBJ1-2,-,TGTGCCATCAGTCGGACGGAAGAGCGGGGCTACACCTTC,CAISRTEERGYTF